The 19 T cell receptor beta chains below were found in one sample sequenced in a study of blood T cell repertoires in COVID-19. TCRdb's copy holds only in-frame clones and misses some; the assay was immunoSEQ multiplex PCR. The sample has some 150,000 clones, 78% seen once. The sequencing sample was made of peripheral blood. These receptors were collected from a man older than 75 with acute or convalescent COVID-19.

The rearrangement uses TRBV3-1 (or the pseudogene TRBV3-2) and TRBJ2-5, with 10 bases identical to TRBD2. Trimming at V came to 2 bases and at J to 5 bases, leaving 5 bases not matched to a gene. The germline gives CDR1 LGHDT, CDR2 YNNKEL (reference sequence). The CDR3 runs 15 residues. Here the CDR3 DNA reads TGTGCCAGCAGCCAACACGAGCGGGGGGGTGAGACCCAGTACTTC. Protein sequence: CASSQHERGGETQYF.

J is TRBJ2-3 and V is TRBV5-1; 8 bases fit TRBD2. Germline V CDR1 and CDR2: SGHRS, YFSETQ. This CDR3 region has 14 residues. With 7 bases clipped from V and 2 bases from J, the junction kept 6 bases outside the gene matches. The CDR3 loop is CASRGGPTTDTQYF. CDR3 DNA sequence: TGCGCCAGCCGCGGGGGGCCCACCACAGATACGCAGTATTTT.

The chain uses TRBV5-1 and TRBJ2-2, with 8 bases identical to TRBD2. The V and J ends lost 4 bases and 5 bases, in that order; junction bases with no gene match: 10. This CDR3 spans 16 amino acids. Germline-derived CDR1 and CDR2 are SGHRS and YFSETQ. CDR3 coding DNA: TGCGCCAGCAGCCTACCCTTAGCGGGGTCAACCGGGGAGCTGTTTTTT. This sequence encodes CASSLPLAGSTGELFF.

This clone was counted between two and nine times. The chain carries TRBV5-1 and TRBJ2-5; D might be TRBD2 (6 bases). CDR3 length equals 16 residues. Germline CDR1 reads SGHRS; CDR2 reads YFSETQ. V was pared by 0 bases and J by 5 bases, with 17 bases between. CDR3 loop: CASSLVGGSFLETQYF. The CDR3 coding sequence is TGCGCCAGCAGCTTGGTTGGAGGGAGTTTTCTTGAGACCCAGTACTTC.

The chain employs TRBV24-1 and TRBJ2-1, with 8 bases aligning to TRBD2. CDR1 is KGHDR, CDR2 SFDVKD, per germline. The CDR3 extends over 19 amino acids. J lost 9 bases, V lost 2 bases, and 20 bases had no gene match. The CDR3 region is CATSDSGGRRGSGVGEQFF. The CDR3 region has the DNA TGTGCCACCAGTGATTCGGGGGGTCGTCGGGGTAGCGGGGTTGGTGAGCAGTTCTTC.

The chain recombines TRBV5-1 with TRBJ2-3, with TRBD2 matching over 8 bases. Trimming cost V 2 bases and J 3 bases; bases outside gene matches: 8. The CDR3 is 16 amino acids. Germline V gene lookup returns CDR1 SGHRS and CDR2 YFSETQ. Here the CDR3 reads CASSLHNAGGTDTQYF. CDR3 DNA sequence: TGCGCCAGCAGCTTACACAACGCGGGGGGTACAGATACGCAGTATTTT.

The chain links TRBV19 to TRBJ1-1; 7 positions match TRBD1. The CDR3 runs 14 residues. The germline V gene has CDR1 LNHDA and CDR2 SQIVND (reference sequence). V gave up 6 bases and J gave up 1 base; unmatched junction bases: 5. The CDR3 nucleotides read TGTGCCAGTAGACAGGGGATGGCGAACACTGAAGCTTTCTTT. Its protein is CASRQGMANTEAFF.

The chain has TRBV9 and TRBJ1-1, with a tentative D call TRBD1 (6 bases). The CDR3 sequence is 14 residues long. The V end lost 0 bases, the J end lost 4 bases, and 10 bases lay between the germline ends. Germline CDR1 and CDR2: SGDLS and YYNGEE. The CDR3 protein is CASSVGGGATEAFF. The CDR3 nucleotides are TGTGCCAGCAGCGTAGGAGGGGGGGCCACTGAAGCTTTCTTT.

This rearrangement joins TRBV14 to TRBJ2-7; D perhaps matches TRBD2 (5 bases). The CDR3 is 14 residues long. The V end was cut by 5 bases, the J end by 2 bases, with 13 bases between. CDR1 is SGHDN, CDR2 FVKESK, per germline. The CDR3 DNA reads as TGTGCCAGCAGCAAAAGAGGGCGGACCTACGAGCAGTACGTC. As protein: CASSKRGRTYEQYV.

The chain recombines TRBV10-2 with TRBJ2-2; D is unresolved. The germline V gene encodes CDR1 WSHSY and CDR2 SAAADI. V lost 8 bases, J lost 6 bases, and 7 bases lay in between. CDR3 length: 11 residues. This chain's CDR3 is CASSGSGELFF. DNA of the CDR3: TGCGCCAGCTCAGGTTCCGGGGAGCTGTTTTTT.

The J gene is TRBJ1-1, the V gene TRBV28; D unresolved. Germline V CDR1 and CDR2: MDHEN, SYDVKM. V shed 4 bases and J shed 4 bases, with 7 bases lying between them. CDR3 length equals 12 residues. CDR3 region: CASSSAGTEAFF. The CDR3 nucleotides are TGTGCCAGCAGTTCCGCGGGCACTGAAGCTTTCTTT.

The V call is TRBV11-3, the J call TRBJ2-2, with D possibly TRBD1 on 5 matching bases. V lost 3 bases to trimming and J lost 4 bases, with 18 bases between them. CDR3 length equals 17 residues. The V gene's germline CDR1 is SGHNT and CDR2 YENEEA. The DNA of the CDR3 is TGTGCCAGCAGCTTCCCATCGGCAGGGCGAGGCACCGGGGAGCTGTTTTTT. Translating gives CASSFPSAGRGTGELFF. The variable domain in full, completed from reference TRBV11-3 and TRBJ2-2, reads EAGVVQSPRYKIIEKKQPVAFWCNPISGHNTLYWYLQNLGQGPELLIRYENEEAVDDSQLPKDRFSAERLKGVDSTLKIQPAELGDSAVYLCASSFPSAGRGTGELFFGEGSRLTVL.

The chain carries TRBV6-2 or TRBV6-3 and TRBJ2-7; possible D gene TRBD1, 6 bases. Germline values: CDR1 MNHEY, CDR2 SVGEGT. This CDR3 is 13 amino acids long. The germline V and J ends were trimmed by 4 bases and 5 bases, with 12 bases remaining between them. The CDR3 is CASSSTTGNEQYF. CDR3 coding DNA: TGTGCCAGCAGTTCAACTACAGGGAACGAGCAGTACTTC.

This sequence joins TRBV9 and TRBJ2-3, with 11 bases identical to TRBD2. The CDR3 extends over 16 amino acids. Germline assignment: CDR1 SGDLS and CDR2 YYNGEE. After removal of 1 base from V and 6 bases from J, the junction contained 7 bases not matched to a gene. As DNA, the CDR3 is TGTGCCAGCAGCGTACAACTAGCGGGGGACCACGATACGCAGTATTTT. Its translation is CASSVQLAGDHDTQYF.

The rearrangement links TRBV11-3 to TRBJ2-7; the D gene is possibly TRBD1 (6 bases). The CDR3 is 15 residues long. V was trimmed by 5 bases and J by 2 bases, leaving 16 bases between them. Germline CDR1 is SGHNT and CDR2 is YENEEA. The CDR3: CASSPTGKTPYEQYF. The CDR3 nucleotides are TGTGCCAGCAGCCCAACAGGGAAAACTCCCTACGAGCAGTACTTC.

The gene calls are TRBV27 and TRBJ2-1; D not certain. V dropped 7 bases and J dropped 8 bases, with 9 bases sitting between them. CDR1 and CDR2 from the germline V gene are MNHEY and SMNVEV (reference sequence). CDR3 size: 11 residues. CDR3 amino acids: CASTGGDEQFF. The CDR3, as DNA: TGTGCCAGCACGGGTGGAGATGAGCAGTTCTTC.

The chain combines TRBV9 with TRBJ2-1; TRBD1 aligns across 7 bases. Trimming took 3 bases from V and 5 from J; bases not matched to a gene: 8. The CDR3 has 15 residues. Looked up from germline, CDR1 is SGDLS and CDR2 is YYNGEE. CDR3 amino acids: CASSARGQVNNEQFF. As DNA, the CDR3 is TGTGCCAGCAGCGCCAGAGGACAGGTCAACAATGAGCAGTTCTTC.

CDR3 region: CASSGRDLNIQYF. In nucleotides, the CDR3 is TGTGCCAGCAGTGGCCGGGACTTAAACATTCAGTACTTC. The gene calls are TRBV12-3 or TRBV12-4 and TRBJ2-4; TRBD2 is a possible D gene (6 bases). V was shortened by 5 bases and J by 6 bases, with 11 bases between the two germline ends. The CDR3 consists of 13 residues.

J is TRBJ1-5 and V is TRBV6-5, with a weak D call TRBD1 (5 bases). Germline CDR1 reads MNHEY; CDR2 reads SVGAGI. V lost 6 bases and J lost 4, with 16 bases in between. The CDR3 consists of 15 residues. CDR3 bases: TGTGCCAGCAGGCCCGGGGGTGCGAGTAATCAGCCCCAGCATTTT. This gives the protein CASRPGGASNQPQHF.